This TCR beta chain was recovered during a study of blood T cells in healthy people across ages. With a J-beta primer mix and a sample-barcoded 5' primer, a second PCR ran about 6 to 11 cycles. Each CDR3 protein gets one entry after TCRdb re-called the 5' RACE reads with MiXCR. The sample shows approximately 1.5 million distinct CDR3 sequences, roughly 32% of them seen only once. About this clonotype itself: The antigen remains unidentified.

CDR1 is DFQATT, CDR2 SNEGSKA, per germline (reference sequence). This CDR3 region has 15 residues. The trim removed 1 base at V and 1 base at J, leaving 4 bases unmatched. Findings and caveats of the study: Unsorted PBMCs prevented conclusive naive versus antigen-experienced comparison.

The TCR originated in a woman aged 25 to 39 in good health. This chain links TRBV20-1 with TRBJ2-3; TRBD2 matches at 8 bases. Specimen: blood. The CDR3 bases are TGCAGTGCTAGAGTGGGCGGGAGGCGCACAGATACGCAGTATTTT. Encoded protein: CSARVGGRRTDTQYF.